What follows describes a single TCR beta chain. What it recognizes is unknown. Treatment meaning: oral pan-JAK inhibitor, 5-10 mg twice daily. Collection of lesional scalp punch biopsies and peripheral blood was performed in alopecia areata patients. Sorting of CD4+ and CD8+ T cells was performed on PBMCs. The sample comes from a study of CD8+ T cells in alopecia areata. Looking at the study overall: Treated patients took oral tofacitinib at 5 to 10 mg twice daily. Whole-study results and caveats: On tofacitinib, scalp and blood still held many of the expanded lesional clones.

The sequencing template was cDNA reverse transcribed from extracted RNA. Generated by immunoSEQ multiplex PCR, the TCRdb table keeps only in-frame clones and is missing some. The data hold some 190,000 clones, with less than 65% observed a single time. Germline CDR1 is SGDLS and CDR2 is YYNGEE. The CDR3 runs 15 residues. Deletions cut 4 bases from V and 2 bases from J, with 10 bases between. The chain combines TRBV9 with TRBJ2-6; D uncertain. The specimen comprised CD4+ T cells sorted from blood, sampled at week 24, from a patient treated with tofacitinib. This TCR was sampled from a human donor with alopecia areata. Here the CDR3 reads CASSSASTGANVLTF. The DNA for the CDR3 is TGTGCCAGCAGCTCCGCTTCAACTGGGGCCAACGTCCTGACTTTC.